This entry is about one T cell receptor (beta chain). Its antigen is undetermined. This CDR3 has 15 residues. V lost 3 bases to trimming and J lost 8 bases, with 19 bases between them. Germline V gene sequence: CDR1 MNHEY, CDR2 SMNVEV (reference sequence). The entry originates in a study of a mutant IDH1 vaccine in newly diagnosed glioma. As for time point: week 5, during vaccination. With topical imiquimod, each dose of the vaccine consisted of 300 ug of mutant IDH1 20-mer peptide. Generated by immunoSEQ multiplex PCR, the TCRdb table keeps only in-frame clones and is missing some. The top ten clones hold roughly 0.56% of a sample with 75,000 to 80,000 clones, roughly nine tenths of them seen once.

This specimen was PBMCs, taken from a glioma patient whose treatment included an IDH1 peptide vaccine. V and J are TRBV27 and TRBJ1-2, with D possibly TRBD1 on 5 matching bases. The receptor comes from a woman aged 50 to 65 with glioma. CDR3 nucleotide sequence: TGTGCCAGCAGTTTCTCGCCCTTCGGGGCTTACGGCTACACCTTC. As protein: CASSFSPFGAYGYTF.